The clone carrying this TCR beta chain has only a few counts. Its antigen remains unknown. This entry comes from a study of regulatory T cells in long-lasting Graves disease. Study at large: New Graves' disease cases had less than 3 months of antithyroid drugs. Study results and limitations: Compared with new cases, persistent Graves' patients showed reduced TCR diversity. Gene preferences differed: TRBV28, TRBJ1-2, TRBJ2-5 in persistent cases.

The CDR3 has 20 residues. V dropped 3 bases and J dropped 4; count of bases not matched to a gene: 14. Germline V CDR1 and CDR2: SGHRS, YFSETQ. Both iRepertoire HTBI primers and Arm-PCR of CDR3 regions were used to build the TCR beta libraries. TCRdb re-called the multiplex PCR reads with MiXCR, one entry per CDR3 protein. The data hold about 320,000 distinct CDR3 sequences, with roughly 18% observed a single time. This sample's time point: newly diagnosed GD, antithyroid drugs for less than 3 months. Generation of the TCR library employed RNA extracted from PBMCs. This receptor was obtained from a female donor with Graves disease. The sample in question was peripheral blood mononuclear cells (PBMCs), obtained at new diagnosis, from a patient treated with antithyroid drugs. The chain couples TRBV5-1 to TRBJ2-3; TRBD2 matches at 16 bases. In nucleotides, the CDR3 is TGCGCCAGCAGCTGGGAACCGGGACTAGCGGGAGGGCCCAAATCAGATACGCAGTATTTT. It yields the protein CASSWEPGLAGGPKSDTQYF.